This T cell receptor (beta chain) came from a study of CD8+ T cells in alopecia areata. General study points: Mouse data revealed clearer TCR sharing than patient data did, a gap possibly tied to HLA. With just one nonresponder, it is still uncertain whether baseline CD8+ expansion relates to response. Scalp clonality, together with expanded CD8+ clones among the top 100, fell significantly with tofacitinib. Normal scalp showed lower clonality than lesional scalp, especially alopecia totalis/universalis.

The treatment: oral pan-JAK inhibitor, 5-10 mg twice daily. Worth noting for this clone: The antigen is not known.

Sequencing templates came from extracted RNA that was reverse transcribed into cDNA. Data came from immunoSEQ multiplex PCR; TCRdb stores just in-frame clones and leaves some out. The table lists roughly 210,000 clones, around two fifths of them singletons. After removal of 4 bases from V and 3 bases from J, the junction contained 2 bases not matched to a gene. Germline V lookup: CDR1 WNHNN, CDR2 SYGVQD (reference sequence). There are 13 residues in the CDR3. V and J are TRBV10-1 and TRBJ1-2; 7 positions match TRBD1. The source is a human donor with alopecia areata. The source was CD4+ T cells sorted from blood, collected around week 36, from a patient treated with tofacitinib. As DNA, the CDR3 is TGCGCCAGCAGTGTCGGGACAGACTATGGCTACACCTTC. Protein product: CASSVGTDYGYTF.